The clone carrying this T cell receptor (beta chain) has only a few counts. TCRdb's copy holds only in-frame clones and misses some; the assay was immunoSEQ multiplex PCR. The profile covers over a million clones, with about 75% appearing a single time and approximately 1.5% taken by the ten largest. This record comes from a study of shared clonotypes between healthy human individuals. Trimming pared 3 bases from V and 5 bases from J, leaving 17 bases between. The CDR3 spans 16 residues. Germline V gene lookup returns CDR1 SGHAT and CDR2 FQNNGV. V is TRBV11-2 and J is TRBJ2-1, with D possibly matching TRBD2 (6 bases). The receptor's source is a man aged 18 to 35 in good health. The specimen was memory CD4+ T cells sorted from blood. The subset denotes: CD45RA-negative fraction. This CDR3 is CASSFGGPHPDNEQFF. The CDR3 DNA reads TGTGCCAGCAGCTTCGGGGGACCTCACCCAGACAATGAGCAGTTCTTC.